This T cell receptor beta chain was found in a study of early stage breast cancer tumors. Across the whole study: About 70% of the 16 invasive tumors were ER+, PR+ and HER2-. About eight ER+/PR+/HER2- tumors were invasive ductal; a few were invasive lobular. Study outcomes and limitations: In about 90% of the 16 patients, blood comparison separated tumor from normal breast.

Each sample had two DNA replicates, approximately 0.52 ug blood or roughly 1.4 ug tissue. Measured with immunoSEQ multiplex PCR; TCRdb has only the in-frame clones, and not every one. The sample contains roughly 7,900 clones, 62% of which appear only once. On this clone: Its specificity is not known.

Trimming at V came to 1 base and at J to 1 base, leaving 0 bases not matched to a gene. CDR1 is SGDLS and CDR2 is YYNGEE in the germline V gene. There are 16 residues in the CDR3. The sample consisted of breast tumor tissue. This clonotype was obtained from a person aged 65 to 85 with breast cancer. The chain recombines TRBV9 with TRBJ2-2; TRBD2 matches 11 bases. The CDR3 nucleotides are TGTGCCAGCAGCGTACTAGCGGGGGGGAACACCGGGGAGCTGTTTTTT. Its protein product is CASSVLAGGNTGELFF.